The entry below describes one T cell receptor (beta chain). This sample stems from a study of blood T cell repertoires in COVID-19. Original processing notes: Nucleated cell counts were estimated from reference gene primer amplification. Measured with immunoSEQ multiplex PCR; TCRdb has only the in-frame clones, and not every one. V, J and clone size are those of that table, while D and trimming were read from the DNA. Of about 430,000 clones detected, roughly 88% appear once; the ten largest clones hold 1.4%. This sequence was found in a woman aged 18-29 years who had been exposed to COVID-19. Sequencing used PBMCs or T cells enriched from blood (not recorded which).

In DNA form, the CDR3 reads TGCAGCGTTCTCCCCGGACATACTAACTATGGCTACACCTTC. Its protein product is CSVLPGHTNYGYTF. The chain is built from TRBV29-1 and TRBJ1-2; a weak D match, TRBD1 (5 bases). CDR1 and CDR2 (germline): SQVTM, ANQGSEA. This CDR3 has 14 residues. V lost 5 bases and J 0 bases, leaving 13 bases between the germline ends.